The 21 T cell receptor beta chains in this list originate from one sample, sequenced in a study of prognosis after radiotherapy for stage I lung cancer. Two-round multiplex PCR on genomic DNA was the method by which TCR beta CDR3 was amplified. During first-round PCR, primers specific to each TRBV and TRBJ gene were used. MiXCR was run by TCRdb on the multiplex PCR reads, yielding one entry per CDR3 protein. Seen here are 51,000 or so distinct CDR3 sequences, less than 35% observed once, and the top ten hold roughly 10%. This sample comprised PBMCs, obtained before or after stereotactic body radiation therapy (not recorded which). These receptors were obtained from a donor aged 50 or older with non-small cell lung cancer.

This clonotype came up many times. The chain links TRBV3-1 to TRBJ2-1; TRBD2 matches at 9 bases. Germline lookup yields CDR1 LGHDT and CDR2 YNNKEL (reference sequence). CDR3 size: 14 residues. The V and J ends lost 4 bases and 7 bases, in that order; junction bases with no gene match: 5. CDR3 nucleotide sequence: TGTGCCAGCAGCCTACGACTAGCGGATAATGAGCAGTTCTTC. This codes for CASSLRLADNEQFF.

On this clonotype itself: A read error is the likely source, as a far larger clone sits one nucleotide away. The CDR3 DNA follows: TGTGCCAGCAGTGTCGACAGGTGTAAAACTGAAGCTTTCTTT. Its protein is CASSVDRCKTEAFF. The chain has TRBV6-1 and TRBJ1-1, with D perhaps matching TRBD1 (6 bases). V was shortened by 4 bases and J by 5 bases, with 14 bases between the two germline ends. CDR3 size: 14 residues. Germline assignment: CDR1 MNHNS and CDR2 SASEGT.

Concerning this clonotype itself: This is likely an artifact of a read error, given a far larger clone one base away. The chain employs TRBV6-9 and TRBJ2-7, with a weak D call TRBD2 (5 bases). V was cut by 3 bases and J by 1 base, with 13 bases left in between. Germline values: CDR1 MNHGY, CDR2 SVAAGI. The CDR3 runs 15 residues. In DNA, the CDR3 is TGTGCCAGCAGTTACGTACCCCCGGGGTCCTACGAGCAGTACTTC. This translates into CASSYVPPGSYEQYF.

Points on this clonotype: A read error is possible here, since a much larger clone lies one base away. The chain employs TRBV20-1 and TRBJ2-1; D call uncertain. The assigned J gene may be wrong: the sequence end matches TRBJ2-5 better. The CDR3 spans 12 residues. Germline V gene data show CDR1 as DFQATT and CDR2 as SNEGSKA (reference sequence). CDR3: CSAITRQETQYF. CDR3 DNA: TGCAGTGCTATCACCCGCCAAGAGACCCAGTACTTC.

This clonotype was observed a handful of times. A much more abundant neighbour one base away suggests this may be a read error. This chain joins TRBV9 and TRBJ2-7, with D perhaps TRBD2 (5 bases). The germline gives CDR1 SGDLS, CDR2 YYNGEE. The CDR3 sequence is 13 residues long. CDR3: CAGSGLTSYEQYF. The CDR3 DNA reads TGTGCCGGCAGCGGACTGACCTCCTACGAGCAGTACTTC.

Of note for this clonotype: This probably arose from a read error, given a far larger clone one base away. The genes are TRBV6-4 and TRBJ2-2, with D possibly matching TRBD1 (6 bases). Germline CDR1 MRHNA, CDR2 SNTAGT. This CDR3 has 14 residues. This CDR3 reads CASRWAGDTAELFF. DNA of the CDR3: TGTGCCAGCAGATGGGCAGGGGACACCGCGGAGCTGTTTTTT.

Many counts were recorded for this clonotype. The chain combines TRBV5-6 with TRBJ2-1; no clear D. This CDR3 region has 15 residues. CDR1 is SGHDT, CDR2 YYEEEE, per germline. V dropped 0 bases and J dropped 8 bases, with 15 bases sitting between them. The CDR3 sequence is CASSLGITEIHEQFF. The DNA of the CDR3 is TGTGCCAGCAGCTTGGGCATTACCGAGATACATGAGCAGTTCTTC. Complete variable domain (other parts from reference TRBV5-6 and TRBJ2-1): DAGVTQSPTHLIKTRGQQVTLRCSPKSGHDTVSWYQQALGQGPQFIFQYYEEEERQRGNFPDRFSGHQFPNYSSELNVNALLLGDSALYLCASSLGITEIHEQFFGPGTRLTVL.

There are many counts of this clonotype. The rearrangement uses TRBV7-8 and TRBJ1-4; D is uncertain. Trimming left V 5 bases short and J 0 bases short, with 10 bases between. Germline V gene data show CDR1 as SGHVS and CDR2 as FQNEAQ. The CDR3 runs to 15 residues. DNA of the CDR3: TGTGCCAGCAGCCCACGACGGACAACTAATGAAAAACTGTTTTTT. As protein: CASSPRRTTNEKLFF.

In this sample, this clonotype turned up many times. The gene calls are TRBV12-3 or TRBV12-4 and TRBJ1-5; D remains ambiguous. The CDR3 sequence is 12 residues long. V was shortened by 3 bases and J by 4 bases, with 4 bases between the two germline ends. The CDR3 DNA follows: TGTGCCAGCAGTTTTCAGAATCAGCCCCAGCATTTT. Protein product: CASSFQNQPQHF.

V usage is TRBV20-1 and J usage is TRBJ2-3; TRBD1 matches at 11 bases. The CDR3 covers 16 residues. The J segment lost 4 bases and the V segment lost 0 bases, leaving 6 bases of the junction unmatched. Germline assignment: CDR1 DFQATT and CDR2 SNEGSKA (reference sequence). The DNA for the CDR3 is TGCAGTGCTAGAGATCAACGGACAGGGGGCGCAGATACGCAGTATTTT. It translates to CSARDQRTGGADTQYF.

The sample holds a few counts of this clonotype. One end of the junction is discordant with germline, which a read error may explain. The chain joins TRBV5-1 to TRBJ2-3; 10 positions agree with TRBD2. Per the germline V gene, CDR1 is SGHRS and CDR2 is YFSETQ. The CDR3 consists of 19 residues. CDR3 in amino acids: CASSGGGSGLSLVTDTQYF. The CDR3 nucleotides are TGTGCCAGCAGCGGGGGGGGTAGCGGGCTTTCTCTAGTGACAGATACGCAGTATTTT.

About this clonotype: A read error may explain this, as a much larger clone is one base away. This chain connects TRBV6-2 or TRBV6-3 to TRBJ2-5; D may be TRBD1 (6 bases). CDR1 and CDR2 from the germline V gene are MNHEY and SVGEGT. V was shortened by 8 bases and J by 4 bases, with 17 bases between the two germline ends. The CDR3 spans 14 residues. CDR3 sequence reads: CASYVQGFGETQYF. The CDR3 DNA follows: TGTGCCAGCTATGTTCAGGGGTTTGGAGAGACCCAGTACTTC.

In its sample, this clonotype was seen many times. The chain links TRBV6-1 to TRBJ2-3, with D unclear. This CDR3 comprises 12 residues. Germline CDR1 is MNHNS and CDR2 is SASEGT. Trimming took off 4 bases at V and 1 base at J, with 3 bases between the two ends. CDR3 in amino acids: CASSGGTDTQYF. CDR3 DNA: TGTGCCAGCAGTGGAGGCACAGATACGCAGTATTTT.

The table lists this clonotype with many counts. The V and J genes are TRBV5-1 and TRBJ1-1, with 7 bases that match TRBD1. Trimming removed 0 bases from V and 3 bases from J; junction bases left unmatched: 11. The CDR3 totals 17 residues. Germline CDR1 and CDR2: SGHRS and YFSETQ. CDR3 sequence reads: CASSLGVGGGSDTEAFF. For the CDR3, the DNA is TGCGCCAGCAGCTTGGGTGTAGGGGGCGGGAGCGACACTGAAGCTTTCTTT.

As to this clonotype: This is likely an artifact of a read error, given a far larger clone one base away. J is TRBJ2-7 and V is TRBV6-4; no reliable D call. V lost 7 bases, J lost 4 bases, and 14 bases lay in between. The CDR3 runs to 13 residues. The germline gives CDR1 MRHNA, CDR2 SNTAGT. Here the CDR3 DNA reads TGTGCCAGCATGGCCCTCATGGTTTACGAGCAGTACTTC. Translating gives CASMALMVYEQYF.

Many counts were recorded for this clonotype. The J gene is TRBJ2-3, the V gene TRBV28; 8 bases agree with TRBD1. V lost 1 base, J lost 10 bases, and 4 bases stayed unmatched. Germline CDR1 is MDHEN and CDR2 is SYDVKM. This CDR3 has 13 residues. CDR3 nucleotide sequence: TGTGCCAGCAGTTTATTAGGACAGGGAGCGCAGTATTTT. Translating gives CASSLLGQGAQYF.

This chain uses TRBV12-3 or TRBV12-4 with TRBJ1-2; D gene uncertain. Between the trimmed V and J ends, which lost 6 bases and 4 bases, there was a span of 9 bases. This CDR3 spans 12 amino acids. CDR3 in amino acids: CASSYSSYGYTF. The CDR3 DNA reads TGTGCCAGCAGCTACAGTTCCTATGGCTACACCTTC.

The chain combines TRBV5-1 with TRBJ1-1; 7 bases map to TRBD1. The CDR3 length is 16 residues. Looked up from germline, CDR1 is SGHRS and CDR2 is YFSETQ. The V and J ends lost 0 bases and 4 bases, in that order; junction bases with no gene match: 9. Written as DNA, the CDR3 is TGCGCCAGCAGCTTGGTAGCTCAGGGGGGAGGCACTGAAGCTTTCTTT. Translation: CASSLVAQGGGTEAFF.

This clonotype showed up many times. The chain employs TRBV5-1 and TRBJ1-1; 8 positions match TRBD1. CDR1 and CDR2 from the germline V gene are SGHRS and YFSETQ. After removal of 5 bases from V and 4 bases from J, the junction contained 7 bases not matched to a gene. The CDR3 spans 14 residues. DNA of the CDR3: TGCGCCAGCAGAACCACAGGGGGATCCACTGAAGCTTTCTTT. It specifies CASRTTGGSTEAFF.

Concerning this clonotype: A much more abundant neighbour one base away suggests this may be a read error. The CDR3 region is CASRPRSDQPQHF. CDR3 sequence (DNA): TGTGCCAGCAGACCCCGGTCGGATCAGCCCCAGCATTTT. The rearrangement uses TRBV12-3 or TRBV12-4 and TRBJ1-5; D is uncertain. The CDR3 totals 13 residues. V was trimmed by 6 bases and J by 5 bases, leaving 11 bases between them.

This clonotype came up many times. The chain combines TRBV6-1 with TRBJ1-1; TRBD1 might be the D (6 bases). The germline gives CDR1 MNHNS, CDR2 SASEGT. CDR3 length: 12 amino acids. Trimming shortened V by 5 bases and J by 3 bases, and 7 bases separated the two germline ends. The CDR3 sequence: CASSTGHTEAFF. CDR3 sequence (DNA): TGTGCCAGCAGTACAGGGCACACTGAAGCTTTCTTT.